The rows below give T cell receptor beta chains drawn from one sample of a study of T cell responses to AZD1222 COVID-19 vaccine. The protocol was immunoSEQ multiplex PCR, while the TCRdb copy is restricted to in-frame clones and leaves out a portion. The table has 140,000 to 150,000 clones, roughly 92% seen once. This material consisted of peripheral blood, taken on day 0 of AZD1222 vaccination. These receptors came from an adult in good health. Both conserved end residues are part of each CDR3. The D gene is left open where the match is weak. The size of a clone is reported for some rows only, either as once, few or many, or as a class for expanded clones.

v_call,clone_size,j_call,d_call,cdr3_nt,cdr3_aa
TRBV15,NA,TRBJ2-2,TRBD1,TGTGCCACCAGCAAACCCGGGACAGGGGTTCGCACCGGGGAGCTGTTTTTT,CATSKPGTGVRTGELFF
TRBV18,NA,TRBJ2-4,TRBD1,TGTGCCAGCTCACCTCACAGGGGAGACATTCAGTACTTC,CASSPHRGDIQYF
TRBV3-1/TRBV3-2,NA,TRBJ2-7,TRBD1,TGTGCCAGCAGCTACGACTCCGGGACAGGAGGCTACGAGCAGTACTTC,CASSYDSGTGGYEQYF
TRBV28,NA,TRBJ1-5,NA,TGTGCCAGCGTGGGGGCTGACAATCAGCCCCAGCATTTT,CASVGADNQPQHF
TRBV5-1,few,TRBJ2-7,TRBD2,TGCGCCAGCAGCTTTGAGCGGGAGTCCGAGCAGTACTTC,CASSFERESEQYF
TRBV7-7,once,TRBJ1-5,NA,TGTGCCAGCAGCTTGGGACCGTATCAGCCCCAGCATTTT,CASSLGPYQPQHF
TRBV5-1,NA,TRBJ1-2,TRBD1,TGCGCCAGCAGGGAAACCACCGGGACAGGGGAAGGCTACACCTTC,CASRETTGTGEGYTF
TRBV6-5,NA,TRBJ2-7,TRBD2,TGTGCCAGCAGTTACTCGAGGACGGGGGGCTCCTACGAGCAGTACTTC,CASSYSRTGGSYEQYF
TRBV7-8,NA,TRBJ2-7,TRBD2,TGTGCCAGCAGTCTCCCCCTAGCGGGAGGACACGAGCAGTACTTC,CASSLPLAGGHEQYF
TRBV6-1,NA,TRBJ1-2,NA,TGTGCCAGCAGTGAAAATCCCGCTTATGGCTACACCTTC,CASSENPAYGYTF
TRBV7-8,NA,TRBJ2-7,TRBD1,TGTGCCAGCAGCTTGGGACAGACGCAGTACGTAGAGCAGTACTTC,CASSLGQTQYVEQYF
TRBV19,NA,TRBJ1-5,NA,TGTGCCAGTAGTATAATGAGACCGGGCGGCAATCAGCCCCAGCATTTT,CASSIMRPGGNQPQHF
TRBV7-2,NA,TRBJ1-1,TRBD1,TGTGCCAGCAGCTTAGTATCTACACAGGGGGCAGGCACTGAAGCTTTCTTT,CASSLVSTQGAGTEAFF
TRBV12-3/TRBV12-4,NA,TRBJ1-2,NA,TGTGCCAGCAGTCTAAATCAGTATGGCTACACCTTC,CASSLNQYGYTF
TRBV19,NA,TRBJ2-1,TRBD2,TGTGCCAGTAGTATAGTGGTCCTAGCGGGGGGCAATGAGCAGTTCTTC,CASSIVVLAGGNEQFF
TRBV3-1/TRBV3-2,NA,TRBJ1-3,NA,TGTGCCAGCAGCCAGCTTGGCAGGGTGGACGGAAACACCATATATTTT,CASSQLGRVDGNTIYF
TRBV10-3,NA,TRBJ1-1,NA,TGTGCCATCAGTGAGACGGGGAACACTGAAGCTTTCTTT,CAISETGNTEAFF
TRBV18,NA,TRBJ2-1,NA,TGTGCCAGCTCACCGCCGGGGGCGGTTTTCTACAATGAGCAGTTCTTC,CASSPPGAVFYNEQFF
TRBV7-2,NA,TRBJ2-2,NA,TGTGCCAGCAGCTTCCTGACAGGCACTTTAACCGGGGAGCTGTTTTTT,CASSFLTGTLTGELFF
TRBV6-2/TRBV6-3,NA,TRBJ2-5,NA,TGTGCCAGCAGTTACTCCCCGGCGGGGCCAAAGACCCAGTACTTC,CASSYSPAGPKTQYF
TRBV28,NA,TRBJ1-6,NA,TGTGCCAGCAGTTTAGGGGGTATACGATACGATAATTCACCCCTCCACTTT,CASSLGGIRYDNSPLHF
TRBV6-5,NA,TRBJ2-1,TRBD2,TGTGCCAGCAGCCGCAGCGGGAGCAATGAGCAGTTCTTC,CASSRSGSNEQFF
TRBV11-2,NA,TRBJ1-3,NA,TGTGCCAGCAGCCCCGGGGACTCTGGAAACACCATATATTTT,CASSPGDSGNTIYF
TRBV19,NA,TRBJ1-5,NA,TGTGCCAGTAGTATGTTTTCGACATTAAATAGCAATCAGCCCCAGCATTTT,CASSMFSTLNSNQPQHF
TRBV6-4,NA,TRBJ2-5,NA,TGTGCCAGCAGCGCGGTGGGGGGTCAGACCCAGTACTTC,CASSAVGGQTQYF
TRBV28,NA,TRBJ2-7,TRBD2,TGTGCCAGCAGTCTAGCGGGATCGTCCTACGAGCAGTACTTC,CASSLAGSSYEQYF
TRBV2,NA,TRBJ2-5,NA,TGTGCCAGCAGTGAAGGGGCGCTTGTTCGGGAGACCCAGTACTTC,CASSEGALVRETQYF
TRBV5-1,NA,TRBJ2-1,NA,TGCGCCAGCAGCTTGGCCTCCCGTCTCAAAAACAATGAGCAGTTCTTC,CASSLASRLKNNEQFF
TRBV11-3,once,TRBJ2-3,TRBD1,TGTGCCAGCAGCTTAGGACAGGGCACAGGCACAGATACGCAGTATTTT,CASSLGQGTGTDTQYF
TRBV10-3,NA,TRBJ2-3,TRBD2,TGTGCCATCAGTGAGTCCCGACTAGCGGGGAGCACAGATACGCAGTATTTT,CAISESRLAGSTDTQYF
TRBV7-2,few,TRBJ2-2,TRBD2,TGTGCCAGCAGCCCCGGGACTAGCGGGAGGGCCGACACCGGGGAGCTGTTTTTT,CASSPGTSGRADTGELFF
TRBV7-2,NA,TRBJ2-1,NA,TGTGCCAGCAGCTTGGGCGCGACTGAGCAGTTCTTC,CASSLGATEQFF